This T cell receptor beta chain came from a study of CD8 T cells in Susac syndrome. For the study at large: The Susac syndrome patients that were sequenced included more than 5 with active disease and fewer than 10 in remission. Study-wide findings and caveats: Detection of Susac-specific public clones gave around 15 in total CD8+ repertoires and 4 or 5 in CD8+ TEMRA repertoires.

Germline V gives CDR1 SEHNR, CDR2 FQNEAQ (reference sequence). V lost 5 bases and J lost 2, with 14 bases in between. CDR3 size: 15 residues. RNA amounts of about 0.5 to 1 ug underwent reverse transcription with random hexamers. TCRdb re-called the immunoSEQ multiplex PCR reads with MiXCR, one entry per CDR3 protein. The table shows more than 80,000 distinct CDR3 sequences, with roughly 95% occurring only once. Points on this clonotype: Its antigen is unidentified.

The chain links TRBV7-9 to TRBJ2-3; D is perhaps TRBD2 (6 bases). The TCR originated in a human donor with Susac syndrome. The specimen was CD8+ T cells from PBMCs. This chain's CDR3 is CASSPSGSSTDTQYF. In nucleotides, the CDR3 is TGTGCCAGCAGCCCGAGCGGGTCCTCCACAGATACGCAGTATTTT. The whole variable domain, remainder taken from reference TRBV7-9 and TRBJ2-3, is DTGVSQNPRHKITKRGQNVTFRCDPISEHNRLYWYRQTLGQGPEFLTYFQNEAQLEKSRLLSDRFSAERPKGSFSTLEIQRTEQGDSAMYLCASSPSGSSTDTQYFGPGTRLTVL.